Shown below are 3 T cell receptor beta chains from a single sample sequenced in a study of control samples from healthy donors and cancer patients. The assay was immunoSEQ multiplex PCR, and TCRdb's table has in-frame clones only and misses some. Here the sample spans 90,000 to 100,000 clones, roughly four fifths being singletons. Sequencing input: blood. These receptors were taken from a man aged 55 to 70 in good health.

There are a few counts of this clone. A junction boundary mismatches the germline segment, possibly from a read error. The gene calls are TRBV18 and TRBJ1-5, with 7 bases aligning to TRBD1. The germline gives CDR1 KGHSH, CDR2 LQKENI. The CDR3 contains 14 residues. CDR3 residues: CASSEGQSNRPQHF. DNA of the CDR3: TGTGCCAGCTCAGAGGGACAGTCCAATCGGCCCCAGCATTTT.

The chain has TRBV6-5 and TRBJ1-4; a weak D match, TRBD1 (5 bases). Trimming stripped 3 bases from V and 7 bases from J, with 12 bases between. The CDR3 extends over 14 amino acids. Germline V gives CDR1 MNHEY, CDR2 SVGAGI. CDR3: CASSYRRDPEKLFF. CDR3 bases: TGTGCCAGCAGTTATCGCCGGGACCCTGAAAAACTGTTTTTT.

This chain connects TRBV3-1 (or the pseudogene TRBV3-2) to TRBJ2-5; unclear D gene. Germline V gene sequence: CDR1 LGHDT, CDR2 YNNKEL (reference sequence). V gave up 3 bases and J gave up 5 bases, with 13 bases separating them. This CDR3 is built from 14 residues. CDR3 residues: CASSQAYLRETQYF. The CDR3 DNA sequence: TGTGCCAGCAGCCAGGCTTACCTGAGGGAGACCCAGTACTTC.